A selection of T cell receptor beta chains follows, all from one sample in a study of blood T cell repertoires in COVID-19. Repertoires were generated with immunoSEQ multiplex PCR, while TCRdb's copy carries only in-frame clones and drops some. Of fewer than 120,000 clones in the sample, around 80% were seen once. Specimen: peripheral blood. The source of these receptors is a woman older than 75 with acute or convalescent COVID-19. Both conserved end residues are part of each CDR3. Fields, in order: V gene, D gene, J gene, CDR3 protein. D genes are given only for firm matches.

v_gene: TRBV5-4; d_gene: TRBD2; j_gene: TRBJ2-7; CDR3aa: CASSLGTSVYEQYF
v_gene: TRBV19; d_gene: .; j_gene: TRBJ1-2; CDR3aa: CASNVGQTNYGYTF
v_gene: TRBV14; d_gene: .; j_gene: TRBJ2-2; CDR3aa: CASSQELGTGGELFF
v_gene: TRBV3-1/TRBV3-2; d_gene: .; j_gene: TRBJ2-5; CDR3aa: CASSHVLETQYF
v_gene: TRBV5-1; d_gene: .; j_gene: TRBJ2-3; CDR3aa: CASSLANRDTDTQYF
v_gene: TRBV30; d_gene: TRBD1; j_gene: TRBJ1-2; CDR3aa: CAWSRDRASHGYTF
v_gene: TRBV19; d_gene: TRBD1; j_gene: TRBJ1-1; CDR3aa: CASSQDRGYNTEAFF
v_gene: TRBV6-4; d_gene: TRBD1; j_gene: TRBJ1-2; CDR3aa: CASSDPDRAGGYTF
v_gene: TRBV29-1; d_gene: TRBD2; j_gene: TRBJ2-1; CDR3aa: CSVVSGSRGYEQFF
v_gene: TRBV6-6; d_gene: .; j_gene: TRBJ1-1; CDR3aa: CASSTDRRRLNTEAFF
v_gene: TRBV10-1; d_gene: .; j_gene: TRBJ1-1; CDR3aa: CASSESSRQEAFF
v_gene: TRBV6-1; d_gene: .; j_gene: TRBJ2-7; CDR3aa: CASSHGRSYEQYF
v_gene: TRBV7-9; d_gene: .; j_gene: TRBJ2-5; CDR3aa: CASSLAGRQETQYF
v_gene: TRBV10-1; d_gene: .; j_gene: TRBJ2-2; CDR3aa: CASSYLGGELFF
v_gene: TRBV19; d_gene: .; j_gene: TRBJ1-1; CDR3aa: CATGGVWAFF
v_gene: TRBV7-2; d_gene: .; j_gene: TRBJ2-3; CDR3aa: CASSLFGLGSRTDTQYF
v_gene: TRBV19; d_gene: .; j_gene: TRBJ1-1; CDR3aa: CASIKSPLYDTEAFF
v_gene: TRBV10-3; d_gene: .; j_gene: TRBJ2-7; CDR3aa: CAISESTGTLNYEQYF
v_gene: TRBV30; d_gene: .; j_gene: TRBJ1-2; CDR3aa: CAWSVRGGYTF
v_gene: TRBV20-1; d_gene: TRBD2; j_gene: TRBJ2-7; CDR3aa: CSASTPPGAGGPREQYF
v_gene: TRBV27; d_gene: .; j_gene: TRBJ2-7; CDR3aa: CASSLEALGVYEQYF
v_gene: TRBV18; d_gene: .; j_gene: TRBJ2-2; CDR3aa: CASSPPGAANTGELFF
v_gene: TRBV5-6; d_gene: TRBD1; j_gene: TRBJ1-2; CDR3aa: CASTPVGGPINYGYTF
v_gene: TRBV3-1/TRBV3-2; d_gene: TRBD2; j_gene: TRBJ2-3; CDR3aa: CASSQSTGGSTDTQYF
v_gene: TRBV3-1/TRBV3-2; d_gene: .; j_gene: TRBJ1-3; CDR3aa: CASSVDRYSGNTIYF
v_gene: TRBV2; d_gene: .; j_gene: TRBJ1-2; CDR3aa: CASSEVEETYGYTF
v_gene: TRBV2; d_gene: TRBD1; j_gene: TRBJ1-2; CDR3aa: CASSEQGQSYGYTF
v_gene: TRBV5-1; d_gene: TRBD2; j_gene: TRBJ2-3; CDR3aa: CASSPLLLAGGDTQYF
v_gene: TRBV12-3/TRBV12-4; d_gene: .; j_gene: TRBJ2-7; CDR3aa: CASSLAQAEQYF
v_gene: TRBV21-1; d_gene: .; j_gene: TRBJ2-4; CDR3aa: CASSKGRPSGGRIAKNIQYF
v_gene: TRBV5-1; d_gene: TRBD1; j_gene: TRBJ1-1; CDR3aa: CASSPAGTGATEAFF
v_gene: TRBV7-2; d_gene: TRBD2; j_gene: TRBJ2-1; CDR3aa: CASSITSGTYNEQFF
v_gene: TRBV7-3; d_gene: .; j_gene: TRBJ2-5; CDR3aa: CASSPQGLMETQYF
v_gene: TRBV5-1; d_gene: TRBD1; j_gene: TRBJ1-5; CDR3aa: CASSSAPGQGSQPQHF
v_gene: TRBV2; d_gene: .; j_gene: TRBJ2-3; CDR3aa: CASSGVDTQYF